This T cell receptor beta chain was profiled in a study of identical twins. One entry per CDR3 protein results from TCRdb running MiXCR on the 5' RACE reads. The sample shows about 530,000 distinct CDR3 sequences, around 20% of them seen only once. CDR3 length: 14 amino acids. V was clipped by 5 bases and J by 6 bases; unmatched bases: 7. The germline CDR1 and CDR2 sequences are SGHVS and FQNEAQ. The sample also formed part of further work on yellow fever vaccine responses in identical twins.

Source material: CD4+ T cells sorted from blood. This chain links TRBV7-8 with TRBJ2-1; TRBD2 matches at 7 bases. The clonotype was recovered from a woman under 30 in good health. CDR3 in amino acids: CASSLREDGNEQFF. CDR3 bases: TGTGCCAGCAGCCTCCGGGAGGACGGCAATGAGCAGTTCTTC.